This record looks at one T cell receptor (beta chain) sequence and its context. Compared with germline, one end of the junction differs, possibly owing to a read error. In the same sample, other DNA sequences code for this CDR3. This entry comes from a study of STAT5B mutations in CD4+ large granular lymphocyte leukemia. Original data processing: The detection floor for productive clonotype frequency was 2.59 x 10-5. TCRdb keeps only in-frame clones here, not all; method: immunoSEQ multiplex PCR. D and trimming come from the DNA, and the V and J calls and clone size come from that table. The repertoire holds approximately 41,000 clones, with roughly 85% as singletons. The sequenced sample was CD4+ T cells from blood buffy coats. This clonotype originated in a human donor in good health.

The CDR3 sequence is CASSLEIANTGELFF. CDR3 DNA sequence: TGCGCCAGCAGCTTGGAGATAGCGAACACTGGGGAGCTGTTTTTT. The chain has TRBV5-1 and TRBJ2-2; possible D gene TRBD2, 5 bases. This CDR3 spans 15 amino acids. Germline V gene data show CDR1 as SGHRS and CDR2 as YFSETQ.